A single sample is the source of the 32 T cell receptor beta chains below, sequenced in a study of blood T cell repertoires in COVID-19. The data were produced by immunoSEQ multiplex PCR, yet TCRdb's version contains in-frame clones alone and is incomplete. The table includes 95,000 to 110,000 clones, roughly four fifths detected once. The sample was peripheral blood. Source of these receptors: a man aged 55 to 70 with acute or convalescent COVID-19.

Only a few counts were recorded for this clone. V usage is TRBV28 and J usage is TRBJ1-2; a possible D gene is TRBD1 (5 bases). The germline gives CDR1 MDHEN, CDR2 SYDVKM. This CDR3 has 17 amino acids. V was shortened by 3 bases and J by 4 bases, with 21 bases between the two germline ends. DNA of the CDR3: TGTGCCAGCAGTTTTACGCCGGGGGGAGTCTTTGGCTATGGCTACACCTTC. This gives the protein CASSFTPGGVFGYGYTF.

The chain recombines TRBV11-3 with TRBJ2-1, with D possibly TRBD1 on 6 matching bases. The CDR3 is 15 residues long. CDR1 is SGHNT and CDR2 is YENEEA in the germline V gene. V was trimmed by 1 base and J by 1 base, leaving 8 bases between them. CDR3 DNA: TGTGCCAGCAGCTTAGGGGGACAATCCTACAATGAGCAGTTCTTC. Protein sequence: CASSLGGQSYNEQFF. The whole variable domain, filled in from reference TRBV11-3 and TRBJ2-1, reads EAGVVQSPRYKIIEKKQPVAFWCNPISGHNTLYWYLQNLGQGPELLIRYENEEAVDDSQLPKDRFSAERLKGVDSTLKIQPAELGDSAVYLCASSLGGQSYNEQFFGPGTRLTVL.

CDR3 DNA: TGTGCCAGCAGCCTTCAGGGAACCCGCTACGAGCAGTACTTC. Its translation: CASSLQGTRYEQYF. This chain joins TRBV11-2 and TRBJ2-7; D is perhaps TRBD1 (5 bases). The CDR3 is 14 residues long. Germline V gives CDR1 SGHAT, CDR2 FQNNGV. The V and J ends lost 5 bases and 3 bases respectively, with 14 bases between them.

The V gene is TRBV9, the J gene TRBJ2-1, with 14 bases aligning to TRBD2. J was trimmed by 12 bases and V by 0 bases; bases with no gene match: 5. The CDR3 spans 15 residues. CDR1 and CDR2 (germline): SGDLS, YYNGEE. The CDR3 DNA sequence: TGTGCCAGCAGCGTAGGACTAGCGGGGGGGCGCACGCAGTTCTTC. The encoded protein is CASSVGLAGGRTQFF.

The chain couples TRBV2 to TRBJ2-6; D uncertain. The CDR3 sequence is 13 residues long. CDR1 SNHLY and CDR2 FYNNEI come from the germline V gene. Trimming stripped 5 bases from V and 2 bases from J, with 4 bases between. The CDR3 protein is CASSSAGANVLTF. For the CDR3, the DNA is TGTGCCAGCAGTTCCGCTGGGGCCAACGTCCTGACTTTC.

The chain recombines TRBV7-3 with TRBJ2-2, with unresolved D. Per germline, CDR1 SGHTA and CDR2 FQGTGA. The CDR3 covers 17 residues. V gave up 5 bases and J gave up 0 bases, with 16 bases separating them. Written as DNA, the CDR3 is TGTGCCAGCAGCGCAACCCAGAGAGGATCGAACACCGGGGAGCTGTTTTTT. Its translation is CASSATQRGSNTGELFF.

The rearrangement uses TRBV6-5 and TRBJ1-2, with 8 bases lining up with TRBD1. V lost 0 bases to trimming and J lost 0 bases; unmatched junction nucleotides: 3. Germline loops: CDR1 MNHEY, CDR2 SVGAGI. This CDR3 is 16 amino acids long. The CDR3 sequence is CASSYSSTGANYGYTF. DNA of the CDR3: TGTGCCAGCAGTTACTCCTCGACAGGGGCTAACTATGGCTACACCTTC.

The chain recombines TRBV24-1 with TRBJ2-1; TRBD2 matches 7 bases. The ends lost 3 bases at V and 10 bases at J; junction bases unmatched: 5. Germline V lookup: CDR1 KGHDR, CDR2 SFDVKD. The CDR3 is 13 amino acids. CDR3 in amino acids: CATSDGGVDEQFF. In DNA, the CDR3 is TGTGCCACCAGTGATGGGGGGGTAGACGAGCAGTTCTTC.

This chain links TRBV6-5 with TRBJ2-7; TRBD2 aligns across 9 bases. Trimming took 4 bases from V and 5 from J; bases not matched to a gene: 12. Germline lookup yields CDR1 MNHEY and CDR2 SVGAGI. The CDR3 has 16 residues. CDR3 in amino acids: CASSWESAGGRNEQYF. CDR3 DNA sequence: TGTGCCAGCAGTTGGGAATCAGCGGGAGGTCGTAACGAGCAGTACTTC.

This clone was picked up a small number of times. This rearrangement joins TRBV5-1 to TRBJ1-2; tentative D call: TRBD1 (5 bases). CDR1 is SGHRS and CDR2 is YFSETQ in the germline V gene. V was clipped by 1 base and J by 7 bases, with 17 bases between them. The CDR3 spans 15 residues. The CDR3 here is CASSLLGGIRSGYTF. The CDR3 DNA is TGCGCCAGCAGCTTGCTCGGGGGAATTCGAAGTGGCTACACCTTC.

The chain combines TRBV3-1 (or the pseudogene TRBV3-2) with TRBJ1-3; unclear D gene. Germline CDR1 is LGHDT and CDR2 is YNNKEL (reference sequence). Trimming took off 4 bases at V and 0 bases at J, with 4 bases between the two ends. The CDR3 is made up of 13 amino acids. CDR3 DNA: TGTGCCAGCAGCCCTCTCTCTGGAAACACCATATATTTT. It codes for CASSPLSGNTIYF.

The J gene is TRBJ1-3, the V gene TRBV15; tentatively, D is TRBD1 (5 bases). Germline V CDR1 and CDR2: LNHNV, YYDKDF (reference sequence). This CDR3 region has 14 residues. Deletions cut 5 bases from V and 4 bases from J, with 12 bases between. CDR3 nucleotides: TGTGCCACCAGCCAAGGAGGGGTGGGAAACACCATATATTTT. Protein product: CATSQGGVGNTIYF. Filled out from reference TRBV15 and TRBJ1-3, the complete variable domain reads DAMVIQNPRYQVTQFGKPVTLSCSQTLNHNVMYWYQQKSSQAPKLLFHYYDKDFNNEADTPDNFQSRRPNTSFCFLDIRSPGLGDTAMYLCATSQGGVGNTIYFGEGSWLTVV.

The chain has TRBV19 and TRBJ1-3; the D is unclear. CDR1 and CDR2 (germline): LNHDA, SQIVND (reference sequence). The V end lost 5 bases, the J end lost 0 bases, and 8 bases lay between the germline ends. The CDR3 has 14 amino acids. For the CDR3, the DNA is TGTGCCAGTAGTGGAGTGATCTCTGGAAACACCATATATTTT. Its protein product is CASSGVISGNTIYF.

The V gene is TRBV11-3, the J gene TRBJ2-3; a possible D gene is TRBD2 (6 bases). CDR1 and CDR2 (germline): SGHNT, YENEEA. The V end lost 0 bases, the J end lost 2 bases, and 15 bases lay between the germline ends. The CDR3 runs to 17 residues. The chain's CDR3 is CASSLDSTSPYTDTQYF. CDR3 coding DNA: TGTGCCAGCAGCTTAGATTCGACTAGTCCCTACACAGATACGCAGTATTTT.

V usage is TRBV6-5 and J usage is TRBJ2-1; 9 bases match TRBD2. The trim removed 5 bases at V and 4 bases at J, leaving 3 bases unmatched. This CDR3 is 14 amino acids long. The V gene's germline CDR1 is MNHEY and CDR2 SVGAGI. The CDR3 sequence: CASSRAGGYNEQFF. CDR3 DNA sequence: TGTGCCAGCAGTCGAGCGGGGGGTTACAATGAGCAGTTCTTC.

The rearrangement links TRBV30 to TRBJ1-1; D may be TRBD1 (6 bases). The CDR3 consists of 13 residues. The germline V gene has CDR1 GTSNPN and CDR2 SVGIG (reference sequence). Trimming removed 0 bases from V and 7 bases from J, with 12 bases in between. The chain's CDR3 is CAWSVGGALEAFF. CDR3 bases: TGTGCCTGGAGTGTGGGGGGGGCCCTTGAAGCTTTCTTT.

The V call is TRBV28, the J call TRBJ2-7; D perhaps matches TRBD2 (5 bases). Trimming pared 10 bases from V and 1 base from J, leaving 14 bases between. Germline V CDR1 and CDR2: MDHEN, SYDVKM. There are 13 residues in the CDR3. DNA of the CDR3: TGTGCCATCCGGCCTAGCTGGTCCTACGAGCAGTACTTC. It specifies CAIRPSWSYEQYF. The full variable domain, rest sourced from reference TRBV28 and TRBJ2-7, is DVKVTQSSRYLVKRTGEKVFLECVQDMDHENMFWYRQDPGLGLRLIYFSYDVKMKEKGDIPEGYSVSREKKERFSLILESASTNQTSMYLCAIRPSWSYEQYFGPGTRLTVT.

The chain recombines TRBV19 with TRBJ1-1; no clear D gene. Trimming removed 1 base at V and 1 base at J, with 10 bases between. Germline lookup yields CDR1 LNHDA and CDR2 SQIVND (reference sequence). The CDR3 contains 15 residues. This CDR3 reads CASSIATDGNTEAFF. The CDR3 nucleotides read TGTGCCAGTAGTATAGCTACAGATGGGAACACTGAAGCTTTCTTT.

This chain joins TRBV4-1 and TRBJ1-2, with D possibly matching TRBD1 (5 bases). V was clipped by 1 base and J by 3 bases, with 12 bases between them. Germline loops: CDR1 MGHRA, CDR2 YSYEKL. This CDR3 is 15 amino acids long. In nucleotides, the CDR3 is TGCGCCAGCAGCCAAGGGGTCAGGGTGGACTATGGCTACACCTTC. Its protein product is CASSQGVRVDYGYTF.

This rearrangement joins TRBV3-1 (or the pseudogene TRBV3-2) to TRBJ2-4; D not certain. V shed 1 base and J shed 9 bases, with 10 bases lying between them. CDR3 size: 13 residues. CDR1 LGHDT and CDR2 YNNKEL come from the germline V gene (reference sequence). The CDR3 bases are TGTGCCAGCAGCCAAGGGCCATCTAGCATTCAGTACTTC. Translation gives CASSQGPSSIQYF.

The J gene is TRBJ1-1, the V gene TRBV7-2; D gene unclear. Germline V gene data show CDR1 as SGHTA and CDR2 as FQGNSA. V was trimmed by 5 bases and J by 2 bases, leaving 9 bases between them. The CDR3 is made up of 13 amino acids. CDR3 protein: CASSRQVNTEAFF. CDR3 DNA: TGTGCCAGCAGCAGGCAGGTTAACACTGAAGCTTTCTTT.

The V call is TRBV19, the J call TRBJ2-7, with D unclear. The CDR3 consists of 12 residues. The ends were cut back, 10 bases at V and 0 bases at J, with 10 bases in the middle. Germline-derived CDR1 and CDR2 are LNHDA and SQIVND (reference sequence). The CDR3 bases are TGTGCCACTGCAGGTAACTCCTACGAGCAGTACTTC. Amino acids: CATAGNSYEQYF.

This clone was picked up one time. The chain carries TRBV28 and TRBJ1-5; 7 bases agree with TRBD1. CDR1 is MDHEN and CDR2 is SYDVKM in the germline V gene. V shed 2 bases, J shed 3 bases, and the junction held 13 bases outside the gene matches. This CDR3 is 18 amino acids long. CDR3 DNA sequence: TGTGCCAGCAGTTTAAGGATGGGAACAGGGGCTCTCAATCAGCCCCAGCATTTT. Its translation: CASSLRMGTGALNQPQHF. The whole variable domain, filled in from reference TRBV28 and TRBJ1-5, reads DVKVTQSSRYLVKRTGEKVFLECVQDMDHENMFWYRQDPGLGLRLIYFSYDVKMKEKGDIPEGYSVSREKKERFSLILESASTNQTSMYLCASSLRMGTGALNQPQHFGDGTRLSIL.

V is TRBV7-9 and J is TRBJ1-6; no clear D. The V gene's germline CDR1 is SEHNR and CDR2 FQNEAQ (reference sequence). The CDR3 length is 18 residues. The CDR3 region is CAVPAGQYTLSYNSPLHF. The CDR3 nucleotides read TGTGCAGTCCCGGCAGGCCAATACACCCTCTCCTATAATTCACCCCTCCACTTT.

The V call is TRBV6-6, the J call TRBJ2-7; perhaps TRBD2 as D (5 bases). Trimming removed 5 bases at V and 2 bases at J, with 13 bases between. This CDR3 is 14 amino acids long. CDR1 is MNHNY, CDR2 SVGAGI, per germline (reference sequence). The CDR3 nucleotides are TGTGCCAGCAGTACGAGGACTGGCACCTACGAGCAGTACTTC. Translated, it gives CASSTRTGTYEQYF.

This clone has just a few counts. The chain carries TRBV27 and TRBJ2-7; 10 bases agree with TRBD2. This CDR3 region has 15 residues. The V and J ends lost 2 bases and 2 bases, in that order; junction bases with no gene match: 3. Germline V lookup: CDR1 MNHEY, CDR2 SMNVEV (reference sequence). The CDR3: CASSLSGRAPYEQYF. For the CDR3, the DNA is TGTGCCAGCAGTTTAAGCGGGAGGGCCCCCTACGAGCAGTACTTC.

V is TRBV7-9 and J is TRBJ2-2, with no clear D. V was clipped by 5 bases and J by 3 bases, with 10 bases between them. The CDR3 is made up of 14 amino acids. In germline, CDR1 is SEHNR, CDR2 FQNEAQ (reference sequence). CDR3 sequence: CASSLDADTGELFF. The CDR3 DNA is TGTGCCAGCAGCCTGGATGCGGACACCGGGGAGCTGTTTTTT.

This sequence joins TRBV5-1 and TRBJ2-1; 14 nucleotides agree with TRBD2. The CDR3 is 16 amino acids. J lost 5 bases, V lost 1 base, and 2 bases had no gene match. The germline gives CDR1 SGHRS, CDR2 YFSETQ. The CDR3 coding sequence is TGCGCCAGCAGCTTGTTGGGACTAGCGGGAGACAATGAGCAGTTCTTC. Protein sequence: CASSLLGLAGDNEQFF.

This clone came up once. This sequence joins TRBV19 and TRBJ1-5; 10 bases are shared with TRBD1. J gave up 7 bases and V 7 bases, and 7 bases lay outside the gene matches. This CDR3 contains 14 residues. Germline CDR1 is LNHDA and CDR2 is SQIVND (reference sequence). DNA of the CDR3: TGTGCCAGTACCTCGTGGACAGGGGGGCAGCCCCAGCATTTT. This codes for CASTSWTGGQPQHF.

The J gene is TRBJ2-3, the V gene TRBV9; 8 nucleotides match TRBD2. The CDR3 loop spans 18 amino acids. V shed 4 bases and J 0 bases; nucleotides not matched to a gene: 13. Germline V CDR1 and CDR2: SGDLS, YYNGEE. CDR3 sequence (DNA): TGTGCCAGCAGCTCCTGGGGAGCGGGGGTTTTTAGCACAGATACGCAGTATTTT. Amino acid sequence: CASSSWGAGVFSTDTQYF.

V usage is TRBV6-2 or TRBV6-3 and J usage is TRBJ2-3; 14 bases match TRBD2. After removal of 5 bases from V and 6 bases from J, the junction contained 10 bases not matched to a gene. The CDR3 spans 17 residues. CDR1 and CDR2 from the germline V gene are MNHEY and SVGEGT. The CDR3 loop reads CASSQRTSGRPGDTQYF. As DNA, the CDR3 is TGTGCCAGCAGTCAGAGGACTAGCGGGAGGCCTGGGGATACGCAGTATTTT.

CDR3 sequence: CSAQGAQTQYF. In DNA, the CDR3 is TGCAGTGCTCAAGGGGCGCAGACCCAGTACTTC. The J gene is TRBJ2-5, the V gene TRBV20-1, with a possible D match to TRBD1 (5 bases). Germline V gene sequence: CDR1 DFQATT, CDR2 SNEGSKA (reference sequence). The CDR3 length is 11 residues. Between the trimmed V and J ends, which lost 5 bases and 6 bases, there was a span of 10 bases.